This T cell receptor (beta chain) was captured by sequencing in a study of shared clonotypes between healthy human individuals. Germline V lookup: CDR1 MGHRA, CDR2 YSYEKL. The CDR3 runs to 14 residues. V was clipped by 3 bases and J by 6 bases, with 14 bases between them. Naivety among CD8 cells was defined by CD45RO negativity and positive CCR7 selection, thereby excluding terminally differentiated effector memory CD45RA+ cells. The method was immunoSEQ multiplex PCR; TCRdb's version includes in-frame clones alone and lacks a portion of them. The sample yields hundreds of thousands of clones, 92% seen once.

The source material was naive CD8+ T cells sorted from blood. The origin of this receptor is a man aged 25-45 years in good health. The chain combines TRBV4-1 with TRBJ1-1; maybe TRBD1 (6 bases). The CDR3 sequence is CASSHHREGSEAFF. DNA of the CDR3: TGCGCCAGCAGCCACCACAGGGAGGGGTCTGAAGCTTTCTTT.